The 27 T cell receptor beta chains presented below share a single source sample, sequenced in a study of cytomegalovirus exposure and HLA in healthy donors. Assay: immunoSEQ multiplex PCR; the TCRdb copy retains only in-frame clones and omits some. This sample has a few hundred thousand clones, with 70% to 90% found just once. The sequenced sample consisted of PBMCs. The receptors were sampled from a young woman in good health and CMV-seronegative.

The chain carries TRBV9 and TRBJ2-1; 7 bases fit TRBD2. Losses at the gene ends were 0 bases for V and 4 bases for J; bases not matched to a gene: 16. This CDR3 contains 19 residues. CDR1 is SGDLS, CDR2 YYNGEE, per germline. This chain's CDR3 is CASSVGSSARLAAYNEQFF. The CDR3 nucleotides are TGTGCCAGCAGCGTAGGATCATCGGCTAGACTAGCTGCTTACAATGAGCAGTTCTTC.

The gene calls are TRBV28 and TRBJ1-1; 10 bases map to TRBD1. Germline CDR1 reads MDHEN; CDR2 reads SYDVKM. This CDR3 is built from 15 residues. V lost 5 bases, J lost 1 base, and 4 bases stayed unmatched. The CDR3 spells CASSRDRGGNTEAFF. The CDR3 nucleotides are TGTGCCAGCAGTCGGGACAGGGGAGGGAACACTGAAGCTTTCTTT.

The chain carries TRBV7-3 and TRBJ2-6, with a tentative D call TRBD2 (6 bases). Trimming took 3 bases from V and 0 from J, leaving 12 bases between them. In germline, CDR1 is SGHTA, CDR2 FQGTGA. The CDR3 has 17 residues. The CDR3 sequence: CASSFHMGGSGANVLTF. The CDR3 DNA follows: TGTGCCAGCAGCTTCCACATGGGGGGCTCTGGGGCCAACGTCCTGACTTTC.

The V and J genes are TRBV7-8 and TRBJ2-7, with 12 bases that match TRBD2. V gave up 4 bases and J gave up 2 bases; unmatched junction bases: 3. This CDR3 is 15 amino acids long. Germline lookup yields CDR1 SGHVS and CDR2 FQNEAQ. CDR3 sequence: CASSSGLAGPYEQYF. The DNA for the CDR3 is TGTGCCAGCAGCTCGGGACTAGCGGGTCCCTACGAGCAGTACTTC. Together with reference TRBV7-8 and TRBJ2-7, the CDR3 gives the full variable domain: GAGVSQSPRYKVAKRGQDVALRCDPISGHVSLFWYQQALGQGPEFLTYFQNEAQLDKSGLPSDRFFAERPEGSVSTLKIQRTQQEDSAVYLCASSSGLAGPYEQYFGPGTRLTVT.

V usage is TRBV7-9 and J usage is TRBJ2-7; D uncertain. The V gene lost 6 bases and the J gene lost 0 bases, with 9 bases spanning the gap. CDR3 length: 13 residues. Germline assignment: CDR1 SEHNR and CDR2 FQNEAQ (reference sequence). The CDR3 sequence: CASRRLHSYEQYF. Written as DNA, the CDR3 is TGTGCCAGCAGGCGTCTGCACTCCTACGAGCAGTACTTC.

This sequence joins TRBV28 and TRBJ2-5, with 10 bases matching TRBD2. The germline V gene encodes CDR1 MDHEN and CDR2 SYDVKM. The CDR3 runs to 17 residues. V dropped 5 bases and J dropped 1; count of bases not matched to a gene: 10. CDR3 DNA sequence: TGTGCCAGCAGTAAAGGCTGGCTAGCGGGGGCCCAAGAGACCCAGTACTTC. Its protein product is CASSKGWLAGAQETQYF. Full variable domain (missing parts from reference TRBV28 and TRBJ2-5): DVKVTQSSRYLVKRTGEKVFLECVQDMDHENMFWYRQDPGLGLRLIYFSYDVKMKEKGDIPEGYSVSREKKERFSLILESASTNQTSMYLCASSKGWLAGAQETQYFGPGTRLLVL.

The V gene is TRBV27, the J gene TRBJ2-1; D possibly corresponds to TRBD1 (5 bases). Trimming took 6 bases from V and 4 from J, leaving 7 bases between them. Germline V gives CDR1 MNHEY, CDR2 SMNVEV (reference sequence). The CDR3 totals 12 residues. Here the CDR3 reads CASSDSYNEQFF. In DNA, the CDR3 is TGTGCCAGCAGCGACAGTTACAATGAGCAGTTCTTC.

The rearrangement joins TRBV27 to TRBJ2-3; tentatively, D is TRBD1 (6 bases). V was trimmed by 2 bases and J by 3 bases, leaving 12 bases between them. Germline CDR1 and CDR2: MNHEY and SMNVEV (reference sequence). This CDR3 contains 15 residues. For the CDR3, the DNA is TGTGCCAGCAGTTTAGGGGACATATCTACAGATACGCAGTATTTT. Translated, it gives CASSLGDISTDTQYF.

V usage is TRBV5-1 and J usage is TRBJ2-5, with D possibly matching TRBD1 (5 bases). CDR1 SGHRS and CDR2 YFSETQ come from the germline V gene. The CDR3 is 15 residues long. Trimming removed 5 bases from V and 0 bases from J, with 14 bases in between. The CDR3 nucleotides are TGCGCCAGCAGTCAGCAGGGTAGTAACCAAGAGACCCAGTACTTC. It codes for CASSQQGSNQETQYF.

The V call is TRBV25-1, the J call TRBJ2-6; 11 nucleotides line up with TRBD1. The CDR3 has 18 residues. Per the germline V gene, CDR1 is MGHDK and CDR2 is SYGVNS. V lost 2 bases, J lost 2 bases, and 5 bases stayed unmatched. The CDR3 reads CASSETPGQGAGANVLTF. Written as DNA, the CDR3 is TGTGCCAGCAGTGAAACACCGGGACAGGGGGCTGGGGCCAACGTCCTGACTTTC.

This clone was observed a handful of times. The V call is TRBV18, the J call TRBJ1-2; D not certain. This CDR3 region has 13 residues. V was pared by 5 bases and J by 2 bases, with 9 bases between. Germline CDR1 is KGHSH and CDR2 is LQKENI. The CDR3 is CASSTESNYGYTF. Here the CDR3 DNA reads TGTGCCAGCTCAACAGAGTCCAACTATGGCTACACCTTC.

The chain links TRBV28 to TRBJ2-3, with 14 bases lining up with TRBD2. Trimming cost V 4 bases and J 4 bases; bases outside gene matches: 7. Germline-derived CDR1 and CDR2 are MDHEN and SYDVKM. The CDR3 length is 17 residues. The CDR3 region is CASSSRLAGGPSDTQYF. The CDR3 DNA is TGTGCCAGCAGTTCCCGACTAGCGGGAGGGCCCTCAGATACGCAGTATTTT.

The CDR3, as DNA: TGTGCCAGCAGCTTGGGATTCGGGGGGAACTACGAGCAGTACTTC. Amino acids: CASSLGFGGNYEQYF. The V call is TRBV5-6, the J call TRBJ2-7; 7 nucleotides align to TRBD2. V shed 0 bases and J 3 bases; nucleotides not matched to a gene: 6. CDR3 length: 15 amino acids. The germline V gene has CDR1 SGHDT and CDR2 YYEEEE.

The chain carries TRBV30 and TRBJ1-1; D perhaps matches TRBD1 (5 bases). V lost 4 bases, J lost 0 bases, and 18 bases lay in between. The CDR3 spans 16 residues. The germline V gene encodes CDR1 GTSNPN and CDR2 SVGIG (reference sequence). CDR3 in amino acids: CAWKGIGDSLNTEAFF. DNA for the CDR3: TGTGCCTGGAAGGGGATAGGGGATAGTTTGAACACTGAAGCTTTCTTT.

The rearrangement joins TRBV5-6 to TRBJ2-7; possible D gene TRBD1, 5 bases. CDR3 length equals 13 residues. Germline CDR1 SGHDT, CDR2 YYEEEE. Trimming stripped 0 bases from V and 3 bases from J, with 7 bases between. The CDR3 bases are TGTGCCAGCAGCTTGGGGGGCTACTACGAGCAGTACTTC. Amino acid sequence: CASSLGGYYEQYF.

The V and J genes are TRBV5-4 and TRBJ2-3; D unresolved. This CDR3 contains 14 residues. V lost 0 bases, J lost 1 base, and 6 bases lay in between. In germline, CDR1 is SGHNT, CDR2 YYREEE (reference sequence). The CDR3 DNA sequence: TGTGCCAGCAGCTTGGGCAGCGGCACAGATACGCAGTATTTT. Translation gives CASSLGSGTDTQYF.

The chain links TRBV10-3 to TRBJ2-7; 7 nucleotides match TRBD2. V gave up 8 bases and J gave up 2 bases; unmatched junction bases: 9. The length of the CDR3 is 14 residues. CDR1 and CDR2 (germline): ENHRY, SYGVKD. The CDR3 DNA follows: TGTGCCATCTCTGAAGGGAGGGGAGCCTACGAGCAGTACTTC. As protein: CAISEGRGAYEQYF.

V is TRBV5-1 and J is TRBJ2-7, with 8 bases aligning to TRBD1. CDR3 size: 14 residues. V lost 5 bases, J lost 3 bases, and 7 bases stayed unmatched. CDR1 is SGHRS and CDR2 is YFSETQ in the germline V gene. DNA of the CDR3: TGCGCCAGCAGAGACGGGACAGGAAGCTACGAGCAGTACTTC. Protein: CASRDGTGSYEQYF.

This rearrangement joins TRBV19 to TRBJ2-7; 11 nucleotides agree with TRBD1. The germline gives CDR1 LNHDA, CDR2 SQIVND (reference sequence). The CDR3 consists of 14 residues. The J segment lost 5 bases and the V segment lost 5 bases, leaving 5 bases of the junction unmatched. CDR3 DNA sequence: TGTGCCAGTAGTTCGGGACAGGGGGGCAACGAGCAGTACTTC. Its translation is CASSSGQGGNEQYF.

This clone was found once. J is TRBJ1-1 and V is TRBV28; maybe TRBD1 (5 bases). Looked up from germline, CDR1 is MDHEN and CDR2 is SYDVKM. Trimming pared 6 bases from V and 3 bases from J, leaving 17 bases between. The CDR3 loop spans 15 amino acids. The CDR3 spells CASRGGRLVYTEAFF. The CDR3 DNA is TGTGCCAGCAGGGGGGGGAGGTTGGTGTACACTGAAGCTTTCTTT.

The rearrangement joins TRBV28 to TRBJ1-1, with a weak D call TRBD1 (5 bases). The CDR3 totals 12 residues. Trimming shortened V by 6 bases and J by 7 bases, and 12 bases separated the two germline ends. CDR1 and CDR2 from the germline V gene are MDHEN and SYDVKM. CDR3 region: CASRYGGFEAFF. The CDR3 nucleotides are TGTGCCAGCAGGTACGGGGGTTTTGAAGCTTTCTTT.

The rearrangement joins TRBV9 to TRBJ2-3; TRBD2 agrees at 11 bases. J was trimmed by 4 bases and V by 3 bases; bases with no gene match: 4. Germline V gene data show CDR1 as SGDLS and CDR2 as YYNGEE. This CDR3 has 15 amino acids. Written as DNA, the CDR3 is TGTGCCAGCAGCGCCGGGACTAGCGGCGCAGATACGCAGTATTTT. This codes for CASSAGTSGADTQYF.

This chain joins TRBV5-1 and TRBJ2-1; 11 nucleotides line up with TRBD1. The CDR3 is 15 amino acids. With V trimmed by 3 bases and J by 6 bases, 5 bases remained unmatched. CDR1 is SGHRS and CDR2 is YFSETQ in the germline V gene. The CDR3 protein is CASSSRDRGSNEQFF. The CDR3 bases are TGCGCCAGCAGCTCCAGGGACAGGGGGAGCAATGAGCAGTTCTTC.

The chain links TRBV27 to TRBJ2-2; 8 nucleotides match TRBD2. V lost 6 bases, J lost 4 bases, and 19 bases stayed unmatched. Germline V lookup: CDR1 MNHEY, CDR2 SMNVEV (reference sequence). CDR3 size: 19 residues. The CDR3 sequence: CASSPLLAANFRGTGELFF. CDR3 sequence (DNA): TGTGCCAGCAGCCCCTTACTAGCGGCCAACTTCCGGGGCACCGGGGAGCTGTTTTTT.

The chain carries TRBV5-1 and TRBJ2-1, with TRBD2 matching 12 bases. The CDR3 extends over 14 amino acids. Germline assignment: CDR1 SGHRS and CDR2 YFSETQ. V dropped 4 bases and J dropped 10; count of bases not matched to a gene: 6. Here the CDR3 DNA reads TGCGCCAGCAGCCCTAGCGGGAGGGCGGAGGAGCAGTTCTTC. Translation gives CASSPSGRAEEQFF.

The J gene is TRBJ2-7, the V gene TRBV6-6, with 7 bases lining up with TRBD1. Germline V CDR1 and CDR2: MNHNY, SVGAGI (reference sequence). V gave up 8 bases and J gave up 3 bases; unmatched junction bases: 7. This CDR3 has 13 residues. The CDR3 coding sequence is TGTGCCAGCCGGGACAGCGATTACTACGAGCAGTACTTC. As protein: CASRDSDYYEQYF.

The rearrangement uses TRBV10-3 and TRBJ2-7, with a possible D match to TRBD2 (6 bases). The CDR3 has 11 residues. Trimming cost V 0 bases and J 12 bases, with 9 bases left between them. Germline values: CDR1 ENHRY, CDR2 SYGVKD. The CDR3 spells CAISESRGVYF. The CDR3 region has the DNA TGTGCCATCAGTGAGTCGCGGGGCGTGTACTTC.